This T cell receptor (beta chain) was profiled in a study of blood T cell repertoires in COVID-19. Background on the study: Acute and convalescent COVID-19 samples came from the United States, Italy and Spain. PBMCs, B-cell-depleted T cells, or T cells provided the cDNA or gDNA that made up the material.

As processed by the authors: Amplification of reference gene primers provided the estimated nucleated cell counts. Sequencing used immunoSEQ multiplex PCR; TCRdb keeps in-frame clones, though not all of them. Clone size and the V and J calls come from that table; the DNA yielded D and trimming. This sample has 410,000 or so clones, with 89% found just once. Input material: peripheral blood. The TCR was taken from a woman in her forties with COVID-19, enrolled during active disease.

CDR3 residues: CASSALDRGSSTEAFF. CDR3 DNA sequence: TGTGCCAGTAGCGCATTGGACAGGGGGTCAAGCACTGAAGCTTTCTTT. The rearrangement uses TRBV19 and TRBJ1-1, with 10 nucleotides matching TRBD1. The CDR3 runs to 16 residues. V lost 6 bases, J lost 4 bases, and 11 bases stayed unmatched. Per germline, CDR1 LNHDA and CDR2 SQIVND (reference sequence).